Presented here are 27 T cell receptor beta chains from one specimen sequenced in a study of T cell clonotyping in hematopoietic cell transplantation. TCRdb's table, derived via immunoSEQ multiplex PCR, lists solely in-frame clones and lacks some. In the table there are around 6,100 clones, roughly 32% of which are singletons. Sequencing used peripheral blood mononuclear cells, obtained 30 days after allogeneic stem cell transplant. The origin of the receptors is a female patient aged 50 to 65 who had an allogeneic stem cell transplant from an unrelated donor, so the T cells may come from the graft donor. Some clones in this sample may be carry-over from other donors' samples.

V and J are TRBV30 and TRBJ2-7; D might be TRBD1 (5 bases). V lost 3 bases and J lost 5, with 11 bases in between. CDR1 is GTSNPN and CDR2 is SVGIG in the germline V gene (reference sequence). This CDR3 is 12 amino acids long. For the CDR3, the DNA is TGTGCCTGGAGCGGAAGGGGCGACGAGCAGTACTTC. Its protein is CAWSGRGDEQYF.

This clone was seen more than once but under ten times. The chain links TRBV6-5 to TRBJ1-3, with D possibly matching TRBD1 (5 bases). Trimming removed 2 bases at V and 1 base at J, with 9 bases between. The CDR3 totals 15 residues. Germline values: CDR1 MNHEY, CDR2 SVGAGI. Here the CDR3 reads CASSYGGVSGNTIYF. Here the CDR3 DNA reads TGTGCCAGCAGTTACGGGGGTGTTTCTGGAAACACCATATATTTT.

This clone was found a few times. J is TRBJ2-7 and V is TRBV6-5; weak D call: TRBD1 (6 bases). There are 13 residues in the CDR3. CDR1 and CDR2 from the germline V gene are MNHEY and SVGAGI. The V and J ends lost 6 bases and 5 bases respectively, with 14 bases between them. This CDR3 is CASRRQANHEQYF. The CDR3 DNA sequence: TGTGCCAGCAGGCGACAGGCCAACCACGAGCAGTACTTC.

This chain connects TRBV6-5 to TRBJ1-4, with D maybe TRBD1 (5 bases). CDR3 length equals 13 residues. The V end lost 6 bases, the J end lost 8 bases, and 13 bases lay between the germline ends. Germline-derived CDR1 and CDR2 are MNHEY and SVGAGI. CDR3 in DNA: TGTGCCAGCAGACCGGGGGTTTGGGAAAAACTGTTTTTT. Amino acid sequence: CASRPGVWEKLFF.

The J gene is TRBJ2-7, the V gene TRBV5-6, with TRBD2 identical over 12 bases. The CDR3 runs 15 residues. The V gene end was trimmed by 0 bases and the J gene end by 4 bases; junction bases not matched to a gene: 2. Per germline, CDR1 SGHDT and CDR2 YYEEEE. In DNA, the CDR3 is TGTGCCAGCAGCTTGGGTCTAGCGGGGGGGTACGAGCAGTACTTC. Encoded protein: CASSLGLAGGYEQYF.

The V call is TRBV6-5, the J call TRBJ1-1; 9 bases align to TRBD1. The CDR3 has 15 residues. CDR1 and CDR2 from the germline V gene are MNHEY and SVGAGI. Trimming at V came to 4 bases and at J to 4 bases, leaving 7 bases not matched to a gene. The CDR3 is CASSSGTGSITEAFF. The DNA of the CDR3 is TGTGCCAGCAGTTCCGGGACAGGGTCCATCACTGAAGCTTTCTTT.

This clone was seen a handful of times. V is TRBV6-1 and J is TRBJ2-3; 15 nucleotides align to TRBD2. The CDR3 has 15 residues. Germline-derived CDR1 and CDR2 are MNHNS and SASEGT. The junction had 5 bases not matched to a gene; V was cut back by 8 bases and J by 5 bases. The DNA for the CDR3 is TGTGCCAGCGTAGGACTAGCGGGAGGGTTAGATACGCAGTATTTT. Its protein product is CASVGLAGGLDTQYF.

The chain is built from TRBV29-1 and TRBJ2-7; 7 bases match TRBD1. This CDR3 region has 13 residues. Germline assignment: CDR1 SQVTM and CDR2 ANQGSEA. V gave up 5 bases and J gave up 0 bases; unmatched junction bases: 4. DNA for the CDR3: TGCAGCGTTACCGGGACAGACTCCTACGAGCAGTACTTC. Its translation is CSVTGTDSYEQYF.

The chain combines TRBV27 with TRBJ1-1, with D unclear. The germline gives CDR1 MNHEY, CDR2 SMNVEV (reference sequence). CDR3 length: 14 residues. V dropped 4 bases and J dropped 1 base, with 10 bases sitting between them. The CDR3 DNA follows: TGTGCCAGCAGTTACGCTGGGCGGAACACTGAAGCTTTCTTT. Translated, it gives CASSYAGRNTEAFF.

The rearrangement links TRBV2 to TRBJ1-5; a weak D match, TRBD1 (5 bases). From germline, CDR1 is SNHLY and CDR2 FYNNEI. This CDR3 contains 15 residues. Between the trimmed V and J ends, which lost 2 bases and 7 bases, there was a span of 15 bases. CDR3 region: CASSERLGGLQPQHF. CDR3 coding DNA: TGTGCCAGCAGTGAACGTCTCGGGGGACTGCAGCCCCAGCATTTT.

The chain links TRBV30 to TRBJ2-6, with D unclear. CDR1 and CDR2 (germline): GTSNPN, SVGIG (reference sequence). Trimming shortened V by 1 base and J by 3 bases, and 1 base separated the two germline ends. The CDR3 consists of 12 residues. The DNA for the CDR3 is TGTGCCTGGAGTGGTGGGGCCAACGTCCTGACTTTC. This encodes CAWSGGANVLTF.

The genes are TRBV7-2 and TRBJ2-7; 9 bases map to TRBD2. CDR1 is SGHTA, CDR2 FQGNSA, per germline. The ends lost 3 bases at V and 5 bases at J; junction bases unmatched: 8. This CDR3 is built from 15 residues. The CDR3 DNA follows: TGTGCCAGCAGCTTCCCGGTGGCGGGGGGGAACGAGCAGTACTTC. Translation: CASSFPVAGGNEQYF.

The chain has TRBV9 and TRBJ2-7; 11 bases are shared with TRBD1. Germline assignment: CDR1 SGDLS and CDR2 YYNGEE. V dropped 4 bases and J dropped 2; count of bases not matched to a gene: 5. The CDR3 has 15 residues. Written as DNA, the CDR3 is TGTGCCAGCAGCTCGGGACAGGGGGTTACCTACGAGCAGTACTTC. This codes for CASSSGQGVTYEQYF.

The gene calls are TRBV30 and TRBJ1-4; no reliable D call. This CDR3 spans 13 amino acids. V gave up 4 bases and J gave up 7 bases, with 13 bases separating them. Germline values: CDR1 GTSNPN, CDR2 SVGIG (reference sequence). The CDR3 DNA follows: TGTGCCTGGACCCGACAAGTGACTGAAAAACTGTTTTTT. Its translation is CAWTRQVTEKLFF.

The V call is TRBV9, the J call TRBJ1-1; D possibly corresponds to TRBD1 (6 bases). V was pared by 7 bases and J by 1 base, with 11 bases between. Germline V gives CDR1 SGDLS, CDR2 YYNGEE. This CDR3 has 13 amino acids. For the CDR3, the DNA is TGTGCCAGCGCGAGACAGGAGAACACTGAAGCTTTCTTT. As protein: CASARQENTEAFF.

CDR3 sequence (DNA): TGTGCCTGGACAGGGAAGAGAAGCAATCAGCCCCAGCATTTT. It codes for CAWTGKRSNQPQHF. The V gene is TRBV30, the J gene TRBJ1-5; possibly TRBD1 for D (5 bases). Germline CDR1 GTSNPN, CDR2 SVGIG (reference sequence). The V gene lost 4 bases and the J gene lost 1 base, with 11 bases spanning the gap. The CDR3 extends over 14 amino acids.

The sample holds one count of this clone. V gene TRBV4-3 combines with J gene TRBJ1-2; maybe TRBD1 (6 bases). V was trimmed by 4 bases and J by 5 bases, leaving 14 bases between them. Germline V lookup: CDR1 LGHNA, CDR2 YSLEER. The CDR3 covers 14 residues. The CDR3 DNA follows: TGCGCCAGCAGCCCGGACAGTTCCACTTATGGCTACACCTTC. This sequence encodes CASSPDSSTYGYTF.

The gene calls are TRBV4-3 and TRBJ2-1, with TRBD1 identical over 8 bases. The J segment lost 8 bases and the V segment lost 5 bases, leaving 2 bases of the junction unmatched. Looked up from germline, CDR1 is LGHNA and CDR2 is YSLEER. The CDR3 is made up of 12 amino acids. The CDR3 reads CASSGQGDEQFF. CDR3 DNA sequence: TGCGCCAGCAGCGGACAGGGTGATGAGCAGTTCTTC.

This sequence joins TRBV30 and TRBJ2-4; D is undetermined. V was shortened by 3 bases and J by 0 bases, with 12 bases between the two germline ends. Germline CDR1 reads GTSNPN; CDR2 reads SVGIG (reference sequence). The CDR3 extends over 15 amino acids. The CDR3 region has the DNA TGTGCCTGGAGCCAAGCTGTGTTAGCCAAAAACATTCAGTACTTC. It translates to CAWSQAVLAKNIQYF.

The sample holds a few counts of this clone. V is TRBV28 and J is TRBJ1-5, with a tentative D call TRBD1 (6 bases). This CDR3 spans 14 amino acids. V was shortened by 6 bases and J by 3 bases, with 12 bases between the two germline ends. Germline V CDR1 and CDR2: MDHEN, SYDVKM. The CDR3 DNA is TGTGCCAGCAGCCCCCACAGGGTCAATCAGCCCCAGCATTTT. Amino acids: CASSPHRVNQPQHF.

The CDR3 nucleotides are TGTGCCTGGAGTGTAAGAGGCCACAACGAGCAGTACTTC. This codes for CAWSVRGHNEQYF. The chain carries TRBV30 and TRBJ2-7; D is unresolved. Trimming took 0 bases from V and 5 from J, leaving 11 bases between them. Germline CDR1 is GTSNPN and CDR2 is SVGIG (reference sequence). The CDR3 totals 13 residues.

The chain couples TRBV28 to TRBJ2-7, with TRBD1 identical over 7 bases. The CDR3 is 14 residues long. The trim removed 5 bases at V and 3 bases at J, leaving 7 bases unmatched. CDR1 MDHEN and CDR2 SYDVKM come from the germline V gene. The CDR3 DNA sequence: TGTGCCAGCAGTGCGACCGGGACAGTCTACGAGCAGTACTTC. Protein product: CASSATGTVYEQYF.

This clone has just a few counts. The chain uses TRBV6-1 and TRBJ2-7; 8 positions agree with TRBD1. From germline, CDR1 is MNHNS and CDR2 SASEGT. J was trimmed by 3 bases and V by 6 bases; bases with no gene match: 4. There are 13 residues in the CDR3. The chain's CDR3 is CASSRQGLYEQYF. CDR3 DNA: TGTGCCAGCAGCCGACAGGGGCTCTACGAGCAGTACTTC.

This clone showed up just a few times. The rearrangement uses TRBV30 and TRBJ2-5; 7 bases match TRBD2. V gave up 1 base and J gave up 5 bases; unmatched junction bases: 4. CDR3 size: 13 residues. Per germline, CDR1 GTSNPN and CDR2 SVGIG (reference sequence). CDR3 in amino acids: CAWSGGEGETQYF. In DNA, the CDR3 is TGTGCCTGGAGTGGAGGGGAGGGGGAGACCCAGTACTTC.

This clone has only a few counts. The chain joins TRBV28 to TRBJ2-7, with TRBD1 as a possible D gene (6 bases). V was trimmed by 7 bases and J by 2 bases, leaving 9 bases between them. There are 12 residues in the CDR3. Germline V gene data show CDR1 as MDHEN and CDR2 as SYDVKM. Written as DNA, the CDR3 is TGTGCCAGCAATACAGGGACCTACGAGCAGTACGTC. Residues: CASNTGTYEQYV.

This clone is termed large. This chain uses TRBV5-6 with TRBJ2-7; unclear D gene. This CDR3 comprises 14 residues. Germline V gene sequence: CDR1 SGHDT, CDR2 YYEEEE. The germline V and J ends were trimmed by 3 bases and 2 bases, with 12 bases remaining between them. The CDR3 loop reads CASSSDGSPYEQYF. The CDR3 DNA follows: TGTGCCAGCAGCTCGGACGGTTCCCCCTACGAGCAGTACTTC.

CDR3 loop: CAWSVGSGEQFF. The CDR3 nucleotides are TGTGCCTGGAGTGTCGGGTCTGGAGAGCAGTTCTTC. The chain couples TRBV30 to TRBJ2-1; D uncertain. The CDR3 loop spans 12 amino acids. Germline CDR1 and CDR2: GTSNPN and SVGIG (reference sequence). V lost 0 bases to trimming and J lost 10 bases, with 10 bases between them.